Listed here are 10 T cell receptor beta chains from one sample, sequenced in a study of CD4 T cells in relation to SARS-CoV-2 and coronaviruses. Before the COVID-19 pandemic, during about 2011-2019, CD4+ T cells were taken from unexposed donors. Sequenced by immunoSEQ multiplex PCR; TCRdb stores in-frame clones only, minus some. The sample holds about 55,000 clones, 86% seen once. The sequenced sample consisted of memory CD4+ T cells from PBMCs. Receptors originate from a human donor in good health.

This chain uses TRBV5-1 with TRBJ2-5, with D hard to call. The CDR3 extends over 12 amino acids. CDR1 is SGHRS and CDR2 is YFSETQ in the germline V gene. The V and J ends lost 0 bases and 4 bases respectively, with 4 bases between them. The CDR3, as DNA: TGCGCCAGCAGCTTGGCCTCAGAGACCCAGTACTTC. This codes for CASSLASETQYF.

The J gene is TRBJ1-1, the V gene TRBV18; TRBD1 might be the D (6 bases). The germline V gene encodes CDR1 KGHSH and CDR2 LQKENI. V lost 5 bases and J lost 1, with 17 bases in between. The CDR3 extends over 16 amino acids. In DNA, the CDR3 is TGTGCCAGCTCATCGGCCGGGACAAGGGCGAACACTGAAGCTTTCTTT. It yields the protein CASSSAGTRANTEAFF.

This chain uses TRBV11-1 with TRBJ1-4, with 7 positions matching TRBD1. CDR3 length: 15 residues. CDR1 is SGHAT and CDR2 is FQDESV in the germline V gene (reference sequence). The trim removed 5 bases at V and 5 bases at J, leaving 8 bases unmatched. This chain's CDR3 is CASSQGTALNEKLFF. For the CDR3, the DNA is TGTGCCAGCAGCCAAGGGACAGCTCTCAATGAAAAACTGTTTTTT.

The chain links TRBV20-1 to TRBJ2-2; the D gene is possibly TRBD2 (5 bases). The germline gives CDR1 DFQATT, CDR2 SNEGSKA (reference sequence). The V end was cut by 7 bases, the J end by 6 bases, with 9 bases between. CDR3 length: 11 amino acids. CDR3 loop: CSVEGAGELFF. The CDR3 bases are TGCAGTGTCGAGGGAGCCGGGGAGCTGTTTTTT.

The chain recombines TRBV11-2 with TRBJ2-7; 9 nucleotides line up with TRBD1. The CDR3 has 16 residues. Trimming took 2 bases from V and 1 from J; bases not matched to a gene: 6. The germline V gene encodes CDR1 SGHAT and CDR2 FQNNGV. CDR3 loop: CASSLIPGQGSYEQYF. CDR3 nucleotides: TGTGCCAGCAGCTTAATTCCGGGACAGGGTTCCTACGAGCAGTACTTC.

The gene calls are TRBV4-1 and TRBJ1-3; no firm D call. The CDR3 sequence is 15 residues long. V dropped 2 bases and J dropped 4 bases, with 12 bases sitting between them. CDR1 MGHRA and CDR2 YSYEKL come from the germline V gene. This CDR3 reads CASSQPTSAGNTIYF. CDR3 nucleotides: TGCGCCAGCAGCCAACCCACCTCGGCAGGAAACACCATATATTTT.

V and J are TRBV18 and TRBJ2-7; D call uncertain. The length of the CDR3 is 13 residues. The V and J ends lost 1 base and 7 bases respectively, with 11 bases between them. Germline CDR1 reads KGHSH; CDR2 reads LQKENI. The CDR3, as DNA: TGTGCCAGCTCACCACAGAGATTCGGGGAGCAGTACTTC. Protein product: CASSPQRFGEQYF.

The V and J genes are TRBV4-1 and TRBJ2-1, with 12 bases matching TRBD2. The CDR3 has 21 amino acids. V shed 2 bases, J shed 0 bases, and the junction held 14 bases outside the gene matches. CDR1 MGHRA and CDR2 YSYEKL come from the germline V gene. The CDR3 is CASSQFSSGRVLGSSYNEQFF. CDR3 bases: TGCGCCAGCAGCCAATTTTCTAGCGGGAGGGTTCTGGGCAGCTCCTACAATGAGCAGTTCTTC.

V is TRBV1 and J is TRBJ2-5; the table names TRBD1, a call not compared with the DNA. TRBV1 is assigned pseudogene status. This CDR3 has 21 amino acids. The CDR3 DNA is TGCACCAGCAGCCAAGATCGAGTCGACAGGGCGTCACCCCCACGGGGGGAGACCCAGTACTTC. Translation gives CTSSQDRVDRASPPRGETQYF.

The chain employs TRBV19 and TRBJ2-3, with 7 bases lining up with TRBD1. V was pared by 7 bases and J by 0 bases, with 10 bases of the junction left unmatched. Germline assignment: CDR1 LNHDA and CDR2 SQIVND (reference sequence). This CDR3 region has 16 residues. The DNA for the CDR3 is TGTGCCAGTACCAGAGGAACAGGGGCGAGCACAGATACGCAGTATTTT. As protein: CASTRGTGASTDTQYF.